These T cell receptor beta chains were read from a single sample in a study of T cells in Graves' hyperthyroidism and ophthalmopathy. TCRdb ran MiXCR on the multiplex PCR reads and lists one entry per CDR3 protein. The sample consists of hundreds of thousands of distinct CDR3 sequences, about 45% of them appearing once. The sequenced sample consisted of peripheral blood or thyroid tissue (not recorded which). These receptors all stem from a woman aged 18-29 years with Graves' hyperthyroidism. The CDR3 runs from the conserved cysteine through the conserved F or W. The D gene is left open where the match is weak. Only some rows state a clone size, as once, few, many or a class for expanded clones.

size: .
V: TRBV7-2
D: TRBD1
J: TRBJ2-7
CDR3: CASSLTGQGGTYEQYF
DNA: TGTGCCAGCAGCTTAACGGGACAGGGAGGTACCTACGAGCAGTACTTC

size: few
V: TRBV7-9
D: TRBD1
J: TRBJ1-5
CDR3: CASSLVGQGHHPTQHF
DNA: TGTGCCAGCAGCTTAGTAGGACAGGGGCACCACCCTACCCAGCATTTT

size: few
V: TRBV6-6
D: .
J: TRBJ1-1
CDR3: CASSTTEAFF
DNA: TGTGCCAGCAGTACCACTGAAGCTTTCTTT

size: .
V: TRBV19
D: .
J: TRBJ1-5
CDR3: CASSPPGSTAGLRQPQHF
DNA: TGTGCCAGTAGTCCACCCGGATCAACAGCGGGGCTGCGGCAGCCCCAGCATTTT

size: .
V: TRBV29-1
D: .
J: TRBJ1-5
CDR3: CSVEEGSNQPQHF
DNA: TGCAGCGTTGAAGAGGGAAGCAATCAGCCCCAGCATTTT

size: .
V: TRBV19
D: .
J: TRBJ2-7
CDR3: CAIPGDGYEQYF
DNA: TGTGCTATTCCGGGGGACGGCTACGAGCAGTACTTC

size: .
V: TRBV12-3/TRBV12-4
D: .
J: TRBJ1-5
CDR3: CASRQTYQPQHF
DNA: TGTGCCAGCAGACAGACTTATCAGCCCCAGCATTTT

size: few
V: TRBV7-8
D: TRBD1
J: TRBJ1-2
CDR3: CASSSGQGEYYGYTF
DNA: TGTGCCAGCAGCTCCGGACAGGGCGAGTACTATGGCTACACCTTC

size: many
V: TRBV24-1
D: .
J: TRBJ1-2
CDR3: CATSEPGTDGYTF
DNA: TGTGCCACCAGTGAACCAGGTACTGATGGCTACACCTTC

size: .
V: TRBV2
D: TRBD1
J: TRBJ1-5
CDR3: CASSDPEGTGDYQPQHF
DNA: TGTGCCAGCAGTGATCCGGAGGGGACAGGGGATTATCAGCCCCAGCATTTT

size: .
V: TRBV25-1
D: .
J: TRBJ2-6
CDR3: CASLAPTGANVLTF
DNA: TGTGCCAGCTTAGCACCCACTGGGGCCAACGTCCTGACTTTC

size: once
V: TRBV7-8
D: TRBD1
J: TRBJ1-1
CDR3: CASSLGRGLEAFF
DNA: TGTGCCAGCAGCTTAGGTAGGGGGCTCGAAGCCTTCTTT

size: many
V: TRBV5-1
D: TRBD1
J: TRBJ1-6
CDR3: CASRETGDSPLHF
DNA: TGCGCCAGCAGGGAGACAGGGGATTCACCCCTCCACTTT

size: few
V: TRBV25-1
D: .
J: TRBJ1-2
CDR3: CASSEGDGGYTF
DNA: TGTGCCAGCAGTGAGGGAGATGGTGGCTACACCTTC

size: .
V: TRBV10-3
D: .
J: TRBJ1-4
CDR3: CASRAYAGNEKLFF
DNA: TGTGCCAGCAGAGCCTACGCCGGTAATGAAAAACTGTTTTTT

size: few
V: TRBV15
D: TRBD1
J: TRBJ1-1
CDR3: CATSRVTGEEAFF
DNA: TGTGCCACCAGCAGAGTCACAGGGGAAGAAGCTTTCTTT

size: .
V: TRBV2
D: .
J: TRBJ1-5
CDR3: CASSLKPGGDQPQHF
DNA: TGTGCCAGCAGCCTAAAGCCCGGCGGGGATCAGCCCCAGCATTTT

size: .
V: TRBV7-2
D: TRBD1
J: TRBJ1-1
CDR3: CASSPRDRAAEAFF
DNA: TGTGCCAGCAGTCCCCGGGACAGGGCTGCTGAAGCTTTCTTT

size: few
V: TRBV11-3
D: .
J: TRBJ2-3
CDR3: CASSSTTDTQYF
DNA: TGTGCCAGCAGCTCCACCACAGATACGCAGTATTTT

size: few
V: TRBV2
D: .
J: TRBJ1-2
CDR3: CASSETGARSGYTF
DNA: TGTGCCAGCAGTGAAACAGGTGCTAGGTCTGGCTACACCTTC

size: .
V: TRBV20-1
D: .
J: TRBJ2-7
CDR3: CSARDLRDSYEQYF
DNA: TGCAGTGCTAGAGATTTACGGGACTCCTACGAGCAGTACTTC

size: .
V: TRBV7-7
D: .
J: TRBJ2-5
CDR3: CASSYASRTPVETQYF
DNA: TGTGCCAGCAGTTACGCCAGCCGGACACCGGTGGAGACCCAGTACTTC

size: .
V: TRBV2
D: .
J: TRBJ2-5
CDR3: CASSLSVDLGEETQYF
DNA: TGTGCCAGCAGTTTATCCGTGGACCTCGGCGAAGAGACCCAGTACTTC

size: .
V: TRBV20-1
D: .
J: TRBJ2-7
CDR3: CSVGPLTSLSYEQYF
DNA: TGCAGTGTTGGCCCATTAACCTCCCTCTCCTACGAGCAGTACTTC

size: many
V: TRBV29-1
D: TRBD2
J: TRBJ2-5
CDR3: CSVEDPSGQETQYF
DNA: TGCAGCGTTGAAGACCCTAGCGGACAAGAGACCCAGTACTTC

size: .
V: TRBV10-3
D: .
J: TRBJ2-5
CDR3: CAISEDPQETQYF
DNA: TGTGCCATCAGTGAAGACCCTCAAGAGACCCAGTACTTC

size: few
V: TRBV25-1
D: .
J: TRBJ1-5
CDR3: CATEGNQPQHF
DNA: TGTGCCACAGAGGGCAATCAGCCCCAGCATTTT

size: .
V: TRBV2
D: .
J: TRBJ1-3
CDR3: CASSGGEHTIYF
DNA: TGTGCCAGCAGTGGCGGCGAGCACACCATATATTTT

size: .
V: TRBV7-9
D: TRBD2
J: TRBJ2-5
CDR3: CASSLDFSTSGSGYQETQYF
DNA: TGTGCCAGCAGCTTGGACTTCTCTACTAGCGGGAGTGGGTACCAAGAGACCCAGTACTTC

size: .
V: TRBV7-9
D: .
J: TRBJ1-2
CDR3: CASSSSQEAIDGYTF
DNA: TGTGCCAGCAGCTCGTCACAGGAGGCAATAGATGGCTACACCTTC

size: .
V: TRBV12-3/TRBV12-4
D: .
J: TRBJ1-5
CDR3: CASSSPGTDNQPQHF
DNA: TGTGCCAGCAGTTCCCCCGGGACGGACAATCAGCCCCAGCATTTT

size: many
V: TRBV5-1
D: TRBD1
J: TRBJ1-2
CDR3: CASSLPTGEGYTF
DNA: TGCGCCAGCAGCTTGCCGACAGGGGAAGGCTACACCTTC

size: .
V: TRBV19
D: .
J: TRBJ1-2
CDR3: CASSIATDNYGYTF
DNA: TGTGCCAGTAGTATAGCAACGGACAACTATGGCTACACCTTC

size: .
V: TRBV24-1
D: TRBD2
J: TRBJ2-2
CDR3: CATSETSGTTRSGELFF
DNA: TGTGCCACCAGTGAGACTAGCGGGACCACCCGGAGCGGGGAGCTGTTTTTT

size: .
V: TRBV7-9
D: .
J: TRBJ2-3
CDR3: CASTPRGDTQYF
DNA: TGTGCCAGCACCCCCCGAGGCGATACGCAGTATTTT

size: few
V: TRBV7-3
D: .
J: TRBJ2-7
CDR3: CASSHPFYEQYF
DNA: TGTGCCAGCAGCCACCCGTTCTACGAGCAGTACTTC

size: many
V: TRBV24-1
D: TRBD2
J: TRBJ2-7
CDR3: CATSDPRGLAPYEQYF
DNA: TGTGCCACCAGTGACCCACGAGGACTAGCGCCATACGAGCAGTACTTC